The clone carrying this T cell receptor beta chain was counted many times. Its target is unknown. The V end was cut by 5 bases, the J end by 1 base, with 8 bases between. Germline V gives CDR1 GTSNPN, CDR2 SVGIG (reference sequence). The CDR3 is 13 residues long. These data are taken from a study of regulatory T cells in long-lasting Graves disease. Study findings and constraints: The study found TRBV28, TRBJ1-2 and TRBJ2-5 favored in persistent disease. Sharing of public clonotypes was greater in persistent patients (about 2,700) than in new patients (about 970).

Time point here: newly diagnosed GD, antithyroid drugs for less than 3 months. Making the TCR library involved RNA that had been extracted from PBMCs. The guidelines of the American Thyroid Association were the basis for diagnosing Graves' disease. Construction of TCR beta libraries relied on iRepertoire HTBI primers and on Arm-PCR targeting CDR3 regions. TCRdb re-called the multiplex PCR reads with MiXCR, one entry per CDR3 protein. In the table there are approximately 210,000 distinct CDR3 sequences, 15% to 20% of which are singletons. The source is a female donor with Graves disease. The rearrangement joins TRBV30 to TRBJ2-2; D remains ambiguous. The material was peripheral blood mononuclear cells (PBMCs), obtained at new diagnosis, from a patient treated with antithyroid drugs. CDR3 residues: CAWVLRNTGELFF. The CDR3 DNA sequence: TGTGCCTGGGTTCTAAGGAACACCGGGGAGCTGTTTTTT.